This T cell receptor (beta chain) was identified during a study of glioma-infiltrating T cells after dendritic cell vaccination. Study information: Treatment, given 2003 to 2012, was autologous tumor lysate-pulsed dendritic cell vaccination. Regarding the study as a whole: Higher pretreatment TIL content predicted longer progression-free time and survival.

With regard to this clone: The antigen remains undetermined.

Trimming cost V 6 bases and J 7 bases, with 18 bases left between them. From germline, CDR1 is MNHEY and CDR2 SVGAGI. The CDR3 extends over 14 amino acids. Only patients with spare fresh-frozen tumor and over two years of follow-up were included. Input was roughly 2.2 ug genomic DNA, or all available if less. TCRdb's copy holds only in-frame clones and misses some; the assay was immunoSEQ multiplex PCR. This sample has tens of thousands of clones, with 90% to 95% found just once. Sequencing used blood, obtained before dendritic cell vaccination. The sequence came from a human donor with glioblastoma. The chain uses TRBV6-5 and TRBJ2-5; the D gene is possibly TRBD1 (6 bases). CDR3 bases: TGTGCCAGCAGAGACGCGCAGGGGAGCGGGACCCAGTACTTC. Protein: CASRDAQGSGTQYF.